A selection of T cell receptor beta chains follows, all from one sample in a study of cytomegalovirus exposure and HLA in healthy donors. Only in-frame clones appear in the TCRdb table, and some are missing; sequencing was by immunoSEQ multiplex PCR. The table lists approximately 74,000 clones, 78% of them singletons. Sequences were obtained from PBMCs. These TCRs come from a man between 40 and 49 years old in good health and CMV-seronegative. The CDR3 runs from the conserved cysteine through the conserved F or W. Rows may omit the clone size; those that give it use once, few, many or a size class.

j_call	v_call	clone_size	cdr3_aa
TRBJ2-7	TRBV5-1	-	CASSAQGQGTYEQYF
TRBJ2-2	TRBV2	-	CASSSSSTGELFF
TRBJ1-4	TRBV4-1	few	CASSQDRGLRDEKLFF
TRBJ1-2	TRBV5-1	few	CASSESPRSYGYTF
TRBJ2-3	TRBV5-1	-	CASSFASSGGGSDTQYF
TRBJ2-7	TRBV27	-	CASSLMPGQGLFEQYF
TRBJ2-1	TRBV6-1	few	CARRQRGTYNEQFF
TRBJ1-5	TRBV2	few	CASSLSQGTQPQHF
TRBJ2-5	TRBV19	few	CASSIGASGALLKTQYF
TRBJ1-5	TRBV27	-	CASSSTGKGNQPQHF
TRBJ2-1	TRBV19	-	CASSKGQGPSYNEQFF
TRBJ2-7	TRBV11-3	few	CASSSTGPGSYEQYF
TRBJ1-2	TRBV18	once	CASSMDSINYGYTF
TRBJ2-7	TRBV29-1	-	CSVEVDRGVEQYF
TRBJ1-4	TRBV2	few	CASSPKPPGTGEEKLFF
TRBJ2-1	TRBV28	-	CASSPREVVNEQFF
TRBJ1-5	TRBV15	-	CATSRDLGTTSSPQHF
TRBJ2-1	TRBV7-9	-	CASSLPQDREQFF
TRBJ2-5	TRBV4-1	-	CASSQETQGETQYF
TRBJ2-7	TRBV9	-	CASSVAPAGSYEQYF
TRBJ2-1	TRBV2	-	CASQGSGVSYSYNEQFF
TRBJ2-5	TRBV6-5	-	CASSYLGQGGQTQYF
TRBJ2-1	TRBV27	-	CASALDRRVNEQFF
TRBJ2-2	TRBV19	-	CASSGWANTGELFF
TRBJ2-1	TRBV2	-	CASSFGTNYNEQFF
TRBJ2-1	TRBV14	-	CASSQVRSGTEFF
TRBJ2-7	TRBV7-2	-	CASSEGLAGVGEQYF
TRBJ1-1	TRBV7-2	once	CASSLAFRDRANTEAFF
TRBJ1-1	TRBV5-6	-	CASSRREGTEAFF
TRBJ2-7	TRBV5-4	-	CASSLAGGQVEQYF
TRBJ2-6	TRBV7-3	few	CASSLQTGMLSGANVLTF
TRBJ2-7	TRBV27	-	CASSPRTGGYEQYF
TRBJ2-1	TRBV5-1	-	CASSLMGGPSYNEQFF
TRBJ2-3	TRBV29-1	-	CSVGLDTDTQYF
TRBJ2-3	TRBV2	-	CASSGRADTQYF
TRBJ2-5	TRBV6-1	-	CASSAQGYQETQYF
TRBJ2-1	TRBV6-1	-	CASSIPSGRFEQFF
TRBJ1-1	TRBV7-3	once	CASSATGENTEAFF
TRBJ1-5	TRBV2	few	CASRDTGNQPQHF
TRBJ1-3	TRBV7-8	-	CASSWGGGTGNTIYF
TRBJ2-7	TRBV19	-	CASSRGQYSYEQYF
TRBJ2-5	TRBV5-1	-	CASSSRGTAGRETQYF
TRBJ2-7	TRBV11-3	-	CASSFDGGEDEQYF
TRBJ2-3	TRBV2	-	CASSIDRGPDTQYF
TRBJ1-5	TRBV11-2	-	CASSLGPSNQPQHF
TRBJ2-1	TRBV28	medium-sized	CASSFLTANSLGGNEQFF
TRBJ1-1	TRBV2	-	CASTYGQGQNTEAFF
TRBJ2-5	TRBV6-1	-	CASSEAIDYQETQYF
TRBJ1-2	TRBV6-5	-	CASRTRGGTVISYTF